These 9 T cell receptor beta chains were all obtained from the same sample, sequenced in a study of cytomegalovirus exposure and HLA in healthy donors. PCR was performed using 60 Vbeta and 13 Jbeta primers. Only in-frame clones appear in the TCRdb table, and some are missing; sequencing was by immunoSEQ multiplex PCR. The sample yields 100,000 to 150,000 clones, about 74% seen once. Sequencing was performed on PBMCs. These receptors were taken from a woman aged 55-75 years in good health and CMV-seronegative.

The CDR3: CASKIGGNEKLFF. CDR3 bases: TGTGCCAGCAAGATCGGAGGGAATGAAAAACTGTTTTTT. The chain joins TRBV2 to TRBJ1-4, with D hard to call. Trimming stripped 7 bases from V and 5 bases from J, with 11 bases between. This CDR3 has 13 amino acids. Germline-derived CDR1 and CDR2 are SNHLY and FYNNEI.

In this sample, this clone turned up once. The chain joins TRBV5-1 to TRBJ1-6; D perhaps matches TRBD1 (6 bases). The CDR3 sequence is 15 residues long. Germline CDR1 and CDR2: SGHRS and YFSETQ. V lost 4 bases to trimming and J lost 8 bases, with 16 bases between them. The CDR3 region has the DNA TGCGCCAGCAGCCCGGGACCAGCAGGGGATTCACCCCTCCACTTT. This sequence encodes CASSPGPAGDSPLHF. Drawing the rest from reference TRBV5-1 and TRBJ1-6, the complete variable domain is KAGVTQTPRYLIKTRGQQVTLSCSPISGHRSVSWYQQTPGQGLQFLFEYFSETQRNKGNFPGRFSGRQFSNSRSEMNVSTLELGDSALYLCASSPGPAGDSPLHFGNGTRLTVT.

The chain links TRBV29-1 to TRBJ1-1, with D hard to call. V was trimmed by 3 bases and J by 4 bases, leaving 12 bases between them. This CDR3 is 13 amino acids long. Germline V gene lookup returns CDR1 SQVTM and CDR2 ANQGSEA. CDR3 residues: CSVEYWAGTEAFF. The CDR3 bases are TGCAGCGTTGAGTATTGGGCGGGCACTGAAGCTTTCTTT. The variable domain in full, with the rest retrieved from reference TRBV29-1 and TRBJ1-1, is SAVISQKPSRDICQRGTSLTIQCQVDSQVTMMFWYRQQPGQSLTLIATANQGSEATYESGFVIDKFPISRPNLTFSTLTVSNMSPEDSSIYLCSVEYWAGTEAFFGQGTRLTVV.

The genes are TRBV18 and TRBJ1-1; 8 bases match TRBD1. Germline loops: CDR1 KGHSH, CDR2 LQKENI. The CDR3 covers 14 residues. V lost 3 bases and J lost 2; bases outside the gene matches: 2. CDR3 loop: CASSPRGLNTEAFF. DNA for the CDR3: TGTGCCAGCTCACCCAGGGGGCTTAACACTGAAGCTTTCTTT.

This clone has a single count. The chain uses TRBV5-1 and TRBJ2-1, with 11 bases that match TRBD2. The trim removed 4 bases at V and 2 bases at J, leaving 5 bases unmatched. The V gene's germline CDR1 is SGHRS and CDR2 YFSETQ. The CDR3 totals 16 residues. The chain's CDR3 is CASSPGTSGAYNEQFF. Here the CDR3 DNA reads TGCGCCAGCAGCCCCGGGACTAGCGGAGCCTACAATGAGCAGTTCTTC.

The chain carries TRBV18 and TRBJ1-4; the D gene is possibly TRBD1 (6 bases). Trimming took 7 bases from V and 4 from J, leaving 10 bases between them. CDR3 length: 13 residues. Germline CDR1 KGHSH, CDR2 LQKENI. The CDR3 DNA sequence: TGTGCCAGCTTACAGGGATTTAATGAAAAACTGTTTTTT. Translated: CASLQGFNEKLFF.

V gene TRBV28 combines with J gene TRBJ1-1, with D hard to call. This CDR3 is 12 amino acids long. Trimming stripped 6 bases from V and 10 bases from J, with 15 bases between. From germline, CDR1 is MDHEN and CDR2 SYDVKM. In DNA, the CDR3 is TGTGCCAGCAGCCTGAGGAACTTTGGAGCTTTCTTT. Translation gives CASSLRNFGAFF.

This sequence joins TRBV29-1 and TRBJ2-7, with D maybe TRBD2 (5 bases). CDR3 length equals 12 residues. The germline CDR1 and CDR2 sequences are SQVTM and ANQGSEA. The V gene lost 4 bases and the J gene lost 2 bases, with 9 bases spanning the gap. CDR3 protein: CSVGGGTYEQYF. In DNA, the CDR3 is TGCAGCGTTGGCGGAGGAACCTACGAGCAGTACTTC.

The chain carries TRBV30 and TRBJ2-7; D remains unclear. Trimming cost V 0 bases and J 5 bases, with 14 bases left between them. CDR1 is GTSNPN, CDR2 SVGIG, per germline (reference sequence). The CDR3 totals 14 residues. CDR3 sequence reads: CAWSVQPLRNEQYF. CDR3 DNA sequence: TGTGCCTGGAGTGTACAACCGTTGCGGAACGAGCAGTACTTC.